What follows is one T cell receptor beta chain and its context. Sequencing libraries of naive CD8 cells derived from roughly 20,000 to 1,000,000 sorted cells with 10%, 30% or 50% RNA. The entry originates in a study of molecular identifiers for immune sequencing clone quantification. TCRdb analysed the PCR reads with MiXCR anew, one entry per CDR3 protein. The table lists approximately 550,000 distinct CDR3 sequences, about 22% of them singletons, with 0.7% to 0.95% in the top ten. This CDR3 spans 13 amino acids. Trimming removed 2 bases at V and 8 bases at J, with 11 bases between. CDR1 is SGHDT and CDR2 is YYEEEE in the germline V gene.

The TCR sequence derives from a human donor in good health. Some libraries in this study had Jurkat cell RNA spiked in. The sequencing sample was made of naive CD8+ T cells from blood, with Jurkat cell RNA spiked in. Subset denoted: FACS-sorted CD8+CD4-CCR7+CD45RA+ naive T cells. The chain uses TRBV5-6 and TRBJ2-1; D call uncertain. Here the CDR3 DNA reads TGTGCCAGCAGCTTCGGACCGGGCTATGAGCAGTTCTTC. This gives the protein CASSFGPGYEQFF.